This T cell receptor beta chain was sequenced during a study of cytomegalovirus exposure and HLA in healthy donors. Overall study results and limits: The authors enumerated roughly 160 TCR beta chains as linked to cytomegalovirus.

This CDR3 has 12 residues. CDR1 and CDR2 from the germline V gene are SGHAT and FQNNGV. Trimming pared 6 bases from V and 4 bases from J, leaving 9 bases between. About this clone: Its antigen is unknown.

PCR primers comprised 60 Vbeta and 13 Jbeta primers. Sequencing was performed with immunoSEQ multiplex PCR; in TCRdb, only in-frame clones are kept and a portion is missing. The data hold some 190,000 clones, with 60% to 80% observed a single time. The receptor comes from a woman in her 30s in good health and CMV-seropositive. The sequencing input was PBMCs. This chain joins TRBV11-2 and TRBJ1-1; D is uncertain. The CDR3 DNA follows: TGTGCCAGCAGGCCCAGTGTCACTGAAGCTTTCTTT. Translating gives CASRPSVTEAFF.